The clone carrying this T cell receptor beta chain was picked up one time. These data originate in a study of blood T cell repertoires in COVID-19. Per the original methods: Nucleated cell counts were estimated from reference gene primer amplification. Assay used: immunoSEQ multiplex PCR; TCRdb lists only in-frame clones, some missing. The D gene and trimming were derived from the DNA, and the V and J assignments and clone size from that table. The table shows about 140,000 clones, with about three quarters occurring only once. The CDR3 has 15 amino acids. J lost 0 bases, V lost 4 bases, and 3 bases had no gene match. Germline loops: CDR1 LGHNA, CDR2 YSLEER.

The TCR originated in a woman of 80 years or more with active or convalescent COVID-19. Sequencing input: peripheral blood. The chain combines TRBV4-3 with TRBJ1-2, with 9 bases that match TRBD1. The CDR3 nucleotides read TGCGCCAGCAGCCGCGGACAGGGGCCTAACTATGGCTACACCTTC. It encodes CASSRGQGPNYGYTF.